This TCR beta chain was retrieved from a study of OX40 agonist ivuxolimab in advanced cancers. For the wider study: Ivuxolimab was an agonistic, fully human IgG2 monoclonal antibody directed against OX40 (CD134), a costimulatory receptor. Intravenous ivuxolimab was administered to patients every 2 weeks at six dose levels: 0.01, 0.1, 0.3, 1.5, 3 and 10 mg/kg. Of the 50 or so patients in dose escalation, 19 had hepatocellular carcinoma, roughly 15 had melanoma, 9 had renal cell carcinoma and 9 had head and neck cancer. In the dose-escalation cohort, approximately 82% of patients were male, and the mean age was roughly 60 years, with a range of 23 to 79. Patients were allowed to have had prior anti-PD-1, anti-PD-L1 or anti-CTLA-4 therapy, and around 43% of the dose-escalation patients had been treated with checkpoint inhibitors. Partial responses were achieved by three dose-escalation patients, of whom one had hepatocellular carcinoma and two had cutaneous melanoma. The purpose of peripheral TCRbeta sequencing was to test whether ivuxolimab changed TCR sequence diversity and led to clonal T-cell expansion. The paper reports the monotherapy dose-escalation portion (N of about 50 patients) of the phase I ivuxolimab trial.

For sequencing of the TCRbeta CDR3 region, genomic DNA was extracted from the sorted cells. The immunoSEQ Assay was used for sequencing of TCRbeta CDR3 regions. The table was pulled from immuneACCESS by TCRdb, which kept in-frame rearrangements only. Such tables lose some clones; where checked, under half of the loss comes from unresolved V genes, and the rest has no known cause. In this sample the table shows roughly 57,000 clones, roughly 82% of which occur a single time. 2% to 2.5% of the sample comes from the top ten. Of note for this clone: There is no known antigen for this receptor. The record has no base qualities; no much larger clone is one base away.

Patients with a history of autoimmune disease or receiving systemic immunosuppression were excluded from the trial. Peripheral blood for TCR sequencing was collected from all dose cohorts at baseline, on cycle 4 day 1, and on cycle 7 day 1. The samples were drawn from a first-in-human, open-label, multicenter phase I dose-escalation trial of ivuxolimab. Adults with locally advanced or metastatic melanoma, renal cell, hepatocellular, or head and neck squamous cell carcinoma were enrolled in the trial. Before TCR sequencing, CD4+ T cells and CD8+ T cells were sorted from peripheral blood as separate populations. Results the study describes overall, beyond this receptor: In partial responders in the 0.1-3.0 mg/kg groups, normalized peripheral clonal expansion was found to be among the lowest, especially among CD8+ T cells. Antigen specificity was not determined for the clonally expanded peripheral T cells. At doses of 0.1 to 3.0 mg/kg, clonal expansion of both CD4+ and CD8+ T cells in blood was seen between baseline and week 6. Low levels of normalized T-cell clonal expansion were also seen in some nonresponding patients. After ivuxolimab, expanded clones were on average more numerous among CD8+ T cells than among CD4+ T cells.

Taken from the germline V gene, the CDR1 and CDR2 loops are SGDLS and YYNGEE. From the cysteine up to the phenylalanine, the CDR3 has a length of 17 residues. Only the CDR3 DNA stays, 51 bases, in frame from base 1. At the junction V is shortened by 2 bases and J by 1 base, with 15 bases in between. This specimen consisted of CD4+ or CD8+ T cells sorted from blood, obtained in a trial of the OX40 agonist ivuxolimab. The chain uses TRBV9 and TRBJ2-2; TRBD2 is a possible D gene, resting on 5 matching bases. The receptor comes from an adult with an advanced solid tumor such as melanoma, head and neck, liver or kidney cancer. The nucleotide sequence reads as follows: TGTGCCAGCAGCGTCCCCGCTGGAGGCGAGAACACCGGGGAGCTGTTTTTT. Its translation reads: CASSVPAGGENTGELFF.